These 30 T cell receptor beta chains came from one sample sequenced in a study of neurological immune-mediated disorders. TCRdb recomputed calls from the 5' RACE reads with MiXCR, one row per CDR3 protein. The sample lists about 66,000 distinct CDR3 sequences; roughly 4.5% were seen once. The sample consisted of PBMCs. These receptor sequences come from a woman in her 70s with multiple sclerosis.

This clonotype has at least ten counts. This chain links TRBV7-2 with TRBJ2-2, with TRBD2 matching 12 bases. V shed 5 bases, J shed 7 bases, and the junction held 8 bases outside the gene matches. Per germline, CDR1 SGHTA and CDR2 FQGNSA. The CDR3 runs to 16 residues. The CDR3 sequence: CASSHGASGRVGELFF. CDR3 DNA: TGTGCCAGCAGCCATGGAGCTAGCGGGAGGGTCGGGGAGCTGTTTTTT.

This clonotype was counted only a few times. The J gene is TRBJ1-4, the V gene TRBV12-3 or TRBV12-4; D is possibly TRBD1 (5 bases). V shed 8 bases and J shed 8 bases, with 21 bases lying between them. The CDR3 runs to 15 residues. CDR3 region: CASGKDEGKREKLFF. CDR3 nucleotide sequence: TGTGCCAGCGGGAAGGACGAGGGGAAACGGGAAAAACTGTTTTTT.

There are a few counts of this clonotype. The gene calls are TRBV7-2 and TRBJ1-2; 9 nucleotides agree with TRBD1. The J segment lost 4 bases and the V segment lost 3 bases, leaving 3 bases of the junction unmatched. Germline CDR1 and CDR2: SGHTA and FQGNSA. The CDR3 length is 14 residues. For the CDR3, the DNA is TGTGCCAGCAGCTTCGGGACAGGGTCCTATGGCTACACCTTC. Translation gives CASSFGTGSYGYTF.

This clonotype was seen at least ten times. CDR3 region: CASSLDYEQFF. The CDR3 nucleotides read TGTGCCAGCAGTTTAGATTATGAGCAGTTCTTC. J is TRBJ2-1 and V is TRBV12-3 or TRBV12-4, with D unresolved. Trimming cost V 1 base and J 8 bases, with 3 bases left between them. This CDR3 comprises 11 residues.

This clonotype was counted at least ten times. The chain joins TRBV12-5 to TRBJ1-1; 7 nucleotides match TRBD1. In germline, CDR1 is LGHNT, CDR2 FRNRAP. The ends lost 5 bases at V and 4 bases at J; junction bases unmatched: 4. The CDR3 contains 13 residues. The CDR3: CASGIRQGTEAFF. The CDR3 DNA follows: TGTGCTAGTGGTATCAGACAGGGCACTGAAGCTTTCTTT.

This clonotype occurred many times. V gene TRBV6-5 combines with J gene TRBJ1-2, with 10 bases fitting TRBD1. The CDR3 runs 14 residues. CDR1 MNHEY and CDR2 SVGAGI come from the germline V gene. V shed 6 bases, J shed 4 bases, and the junction held 5 bases outside the gene matches. DNA of the CDR3: TGTGCCAGCAGACGCGGACAGGGGGGCTATGGCTACACCTTC. It is translated as CASRRGQGGYGYTF.

The sample holds many counts of this clonotype. CDR3 protein: CAISEGPHIQYNEQFF. Here the CDR3 DNA reads TGTGCCATCAGTGAAGGGCCTCATATTCAATACAATGAGCAGTTCTTC. The chain uses TRBV10-3 and TRBJ2-1; no definite D call. Deletions cut 3 bases from V and 4 bases from J, with 16 bases between. Germline V lookup: CDR1 ENHRY, CDR2 SYGVKD. There are 16 residues in the CDR3.

V is TRBV20-1 and J is TRBJ1-5; TRBD1 agrees at 9 bases. CDR1 and CDR2 from the germline V gene are DFQATT and SNEGSKA (reference sequence). V trimming: 3 bases; J trimming: 2 bases; junction bases outside the gene matches: 8. CDR3 length: 16 residues. CDR3 region: CSASRDRVRGNQPQHF. CDR3 nucleotide sequence: TGCAGTGCTAGTAGGGACAGGGTACGTGGCAATCAGCCCCAGCATTTT.

The table lists this clonotype with many counts. The V call is TRBV5-1, the J call TRBJ2-4; tentatively, D is TRBD2 (6 bases). Per the germline V gene, CDR1 is SGHRS and CDR2 is YFSETQ. The ends were cut back, 2 bases at V and 8 bases at J, with 8 bases in the middle. The CDR3 covers 12 residues. The CDR3 bases are TGCGCCAGCAGCTTTCCGGGGGACATTCAGTACTTC. Translating gives CASSFPGDIQYF. Looking up the rest from reference TRBV5-1 and TRBJ2-4 gives the full variable domain: KAGVTQTPRYLIKTRGQQVTLSCSPISGHRSVSWYQQTPGQGLQFLFEYFSETQRNKGNFPGRFSGRQFSNSRSEMNVSTLELGDSALYLCASSFPGDIQYFGAGTRLSVL.

Ten or more counts support this clonotype. This chain uses TRBV4-3 with TRBJ1-3, with D uncertain. The CDR3 has 16 amino acids. Per the germline V gene, CDR1 is LGHNA and CDR2 is YSLEER. Trimming pared 4 bases from V and 0 bases from J, leaving 13 bases between. CDR3: CASSPGLALSGNTIYF. In DNA, the CDR3 is TGCGCCAGCAGCCCAGGACTGGCCCTCTCTGGAAACACCATATATTTT.

This clonotype was detected many times. The rearrangement links TRBV9 to TRBJ2-1; D is unresolved. The germline CDR1 and CDR2 sequences are SGDLS and YYNGEE. CDR3 length equals 15 residues. V lost 0 bases, J lost 3 bases, and 10 bases lay in between. The CDR3 is CASSVAVAIYNEQFF. The DNA of the CDR3 is TGTGCCAGCAGCGTAGCGGTAGCTATCTACAATGAGCAGTTCTTC.

The sample holds many counts of this clonotype. The CDR3 is CASSSILVAGSTEAFF. The CDR3 region has the DNA TGTGCCAGCAGTTCCATACTCGTGGCGGGAAGCACTGAAGCTTTCTTT. The chain is built from TRBV6-5 and TRBJ1-1; unclear D gene. Trimming took off 4 bases at V and 4 bases at J, with 19 bases between the two ends. Germline lookup yields CDR1 MNHEY and CDR2 SVGAGI. The CDR3 loop spans 16 amino acids.

The V gene is TRBV4-1, the J gene TRBJ1-1, with D possibly being TRBD1 (5 bases). Germline V gives CDR1 MGHRA, CDR2 YSYEKL. Between the trimmed V and J ends, which lost 8 bases and 1 base, there was a span of 14 bases. The CDR3 has 14 amino acids. CDR3 DNA sequence: TGCGCCAGCGGCGTAGCAGGGTCGAACACTGAAGCTTTCTTT. Translated: CASGVAGSNTEAFF.

This clonotype was seen a few times. CDR3 nucleotides: TGTGCCAGCAGTTTAGTAGTAAAAGCCAAAAACATTCAGTACTTC. It translates to CASSLVVKAKNIQYF. J is TRBJ2-4 and V is TRBV28; D ambiguous. CDR1 and CDR2 from the germline V gene are MDHEN and SYDVKM. The CDR3 length is 15 residues. Trimming left V 2 bases short and J 0 bases short, with 8 bases between. The entire variable domain, with the rest obtained from reference TRBV28 and TRBJ2-4, is as follows: DVKVTQSSRYLVKRTGEKVFLECVQDMDHENMFWYRQDPGLGLRLIYFSYDVKMKEKGDIPEGYSVSREKKERFSLILESASTNQTSMYLCASSLVVKAKNIQYFGAGTRLSVL.

This clonotype was observed at least ten times. The J gene is TRBJ2-2, the V gene TRBV6-2 or TRBV6-3; 11 nucleotides line up with TRBD1. Germline-derived CDR1 and CDR2 are MNHEY and SVGEGT. The V and J ends lost 2 bases and 6 bases, in that order; junction bases with no gene match: 8. There are 17 residues in the CDR3. Written as DNA, the CDR3 is TGTGCCAGCAGTTACGACCGGGACAGGGGGATGGCCGGGGAGCTGTTTTTT. Protein product: CASSYDRDRGMAGELFF.

This clonotype was observed many times. This chain links TRBV20-1 with TRBJ2-5; 10 bases are a match to TRBD2. CDR1 DFQATT and CDR2 SNEGSKA come from the germline V gene (reference sequence). Germline trimming cut 6 bases from V and 1 base from J; bases unmatched to any gene: 8. CDR3 length: 15 residues. The CDR3 DNA reads TGCAGTGCGCGACCGGGACTAGCGAGCCAAGAGACCCAGTACTTC. It is translated as CSARPGLASQETQYF.

This clonotype showed up many times. The chain recombines TRBV12-3 or TRBV12-4 with TRBJ1-1, with 8 bases aligning to TRBD1. This CDR3 has 14 residues. V lost 6 bases and J lost 6; bases outside the gene matches: 9. The CDR3 reads CASSIQGEGPEAFF. CDR3 bases: TGTGCCAGCAGCATACAGGGGGAAGGGCCTGAAGCTTTCTTT.

The chain links TRBV12-3 or TRBV12-4 to TRBJ2-1, with D uncertain. Trimming pared 4 bases from V and 7 bases from J, leaving 23 bases between. CDR3 length equals 17 residues. The CDR3 region is CASSSPDTGALGNEQFF. The CDR3 bases are TGTGCCAGCAGTTCCCCAGACACCGGAGCCCTCGGGAATGAGCAGTTCTTC.

The genes are TRBV20-1 and TRBJ2-7; a weak D match, TRBD2 (5 bases). V gave up 5 bases and J gave up 0 bases, with 11 bases separating them. The CDR3 contains 13 residues. Per germline, CDR1 DFQATT and CDR2 SNEGSKA (reference sequence). The chain's CDR3 is CSAGSGLSYEQYF. CDR3 DNA sequence: TGCAGTGCTGGAAGCGGACTCTCCTACGAGCAGTACTTC.

This clonotype was detected many times. The chain recombines TRBV7-3 with TRBJ2-1, with a possible D match to TRBD1 (6 bases). The CDR3 has 14 residues. Per the germline V gene, CDR1 is SGHTA and CDR2 is FQGTGA. Trimming stripped 5 bases from V and 5 bases from J, with 13 bases between. The CDR3 loop is CASSPGQSHNEQFF. The CDR3, as DNA: TGTGCCAGCAGCCCAGGACAGTCTCACAATGAGCAGTTCTTC.

This clonotype was seen only a few times. The chain couples TRBV20-1 to TRBJ2-3, with a possible D match to TRBD2 (6 bases). The CDR3 loop spans 13 amino acids. Between the trimmed V and J ends, which lost 6 bases and 6 bases, there was a span of 16 bases. Germline V CDR1 and CDR2: DFQATT, SNEGSKA (reference sequence). The CDR3 DNA reads as TGCAGTGCCATCGGGGGTCCGAGGGATACGCAGTATTTT. It translates to CSAIGGPRDTQYF.

This clonotype was seen ten or more times. The chain is built from TRBV5-1 and TRBJ2-3, with 8 bases fitting TRBD2. Germline V gives CDR1 SGHRS, CDR2 YFSETQ. This CDR3 region has 15 residues. Trimming cost V 0 bases and J 3 bases; bases outside gene matches: 3. DNA of the CDR3: TGCGCCAGCAGCTTGGAACTAGCGGTGACAGATACGCAGTATTTT. It specifies CASSLELAVTDTQYF.

This clonotype was seen at least ten times. The chain employs TRBV5-1 and TRBJ2-1; D may be TRBD2 (6 bases). Germline CDR1 is SGHRS and CDR2 is YFSETQ. V was pared by 3 bases and J by 14 bases, with 18 bases between. The CDR3 has 13 amino acids. CDR3 in amino acids: CASSSRSRDLEFF. In nucleotides, the CDR3 is TGCGCCAGCAGCTCGCGGTCGCGGGATTTGGAGTTCTTC.

This clonotype occurred a few times. This sequence joins TRBV20-1 and TRBJ2-1, with 9 nucleotides matching TRBD2. The ends lost 5 bases at V and 1 base at J; junction bases unmatched: 9. The germline gives CDR1 DFQATT, CDR2 SNEGSKA (reference sequence). This CDR3 comprises 16 residues. CDR3 region: CSAGRPGLASYNEQFF. The CDR3 nucleotides read TGCAGTGCTGGTAGGCCCGGACTAGCGTCCTACAATGAGCAGTTCTTC.

This clonotype was counted many times. The chain uses TRBV20-1 and TRBJ2-7; 7 bases are shared with TRBD2. This CDR3 contains 15 residues. V lost 2 bases and J lost 3; bases outside the gene matches: 10. The germline V gene encodes CDR1 DFQATT and CDR2 SNEGSKA (reference sequence). CDR3: CSARRHGGRGYEQYF. CDR3 bases: TGCAGTGCTAGACGGCACGGGGGGAGGGGCTACGAGCAGTACTTC.

There are many counts of this clonotype. V and J are TRBV4-2 and TRBJ1-2; no firm D call. The germline V gene has CDR1 LGHNA and CDR2 YNFKEQ. V lost 1 base to trimming and J lost 12 bases, with 18 bases between them. The length of the CDR3 is 14 residues. For the CDR3, the DNA is TGTGCCAGCAGCCAAGGCGACACGGACGGAGATCACACCTTC. Its translation: CASSQGDTDGDHTF.

As concerns this clonotype: This may stem from a read error, because a much larger clone lies one nucleotide away. The J gene is TRBJ2-2, the V gene TRBV6-6; TRBD1 might be the D (6 bases). The germline V gene encodes CDR1 MNHNY and CDR2 SVGAGI (reference sequence). The CDR3 is 15 amino acids. The V end was cut by 2 bases, the J end by 1 base, with 8 bases between. For the CDR3, the DNA is TGTGCCAGCAGTTACCCGACAGGGAACACCGGGGAGCTGTTTTTT. Protein product: CASSYPTGNTGELFF.

This clonotype was counted at least ten times. CDR3 loop: CASRPELAGGIYEQYF. The DNA for the CDR3 is TGTGCCAGCAGGCCGGAACTAGCGGGAGGGATCTACGAGCAGTACTTC. The V call is TRBV6-6, the J call TRBJ2-7, with 13 bases that match TRBD2. This CDR3 comprises 16 residues. The V and J ends lost 6 bases and 3 bases, in that order; junction bases with no gene match: 8. Per the germline V gene, CDR1 is MNHNY and CDR2 is SVGAGI (reference sequence).

This clonotype was seen ten or more times. The chain links TRBV5-1 to TRBJ2-1, with a tentative D call TRBD2 (6 bases). This CDR3 is built from 16 residues. V lost 5 bases and J lost 3, with 18 bases in between. The V gene's germline CDR1 is SGHRS and CDR2 YFSETQ. CDR3 in amino acids: CASSRTGLASYNEQFF. In DNA form, the CDR3 reads TGCGCCAGCAGTCGGACGGGGCTAGCGAGCTACAATGAGCAGTTCTTC.

There are a few counts of this clonotype. The J gene is TRBJ2-5, the V gene TRBV5-1, with D perhaps TRBD2 (6 bases). Trimming cost V 0 bases and J 4 bases, with 13 bases left between them. Looked up from germline, CDR1 is SGHRS and CDR2 is YFSETQ. CDR3 length: 15 residues. The CDR3 reads CASSLGTGVGETQYF. CDR3 bases: TGCGCCAGCAGCTTGGGTACGGGAGTGGGAGAGACCCAGTACTTC.